This passage covers 23 T cell receptor beta chains from one sample sequenced in a study of T cell responses to AZD1222 COVID-19 vaccine. Only in-frame clones appear in the TCRdb table, and some are missing; sequencing was by immunoSEQ multiplex PCR. This sample carries approximately 200,000 clones, around 87% of them seen once, and the ten largest clones take about 3%. Sample: peripheral blood, taken on day 0 of MenACWY control vaccination. The receptors derive from an adult in good health.

The chain is built from TRBV5-5 and TRBJ1-3; D might be TRBD1 (5 bases). Germline loops: CDR1 SGHKS, CDR2 YYEKEE (reference sequence). V shed 0 bases and J shed 1 base, with 14 bases lying between them. This CDR3 is 17 amino acids long. CDR3 DNA: TGTGCCAGCAGCTTGGCCTGGGGCTCCCTATCTGGAAACACCATATATTTT. Amino acid sequence: CASSLAWGSLSGNTIYF.

This clone was counted a few times. J is TRBJ2-2 and V is TRBV24-1; 9 nucleotides align to TRBD1. Losses at the gene ends were 4 bases for V and 7 bases for J; bases not matched to a gene: 6. CDR1 and CDR2 from the germline V gene are KGHDR and SFDVKD. The CDR3 consists of 15 residues. CDR3 loop: CATSEGDRESGELFF. CDR3 coding DNA: TGTGCCACCAGTGAGGGGGACAGGGAGAGCGGGGAGCTGTTTTTT.

Regarding this clone: Distinct nucleotide sequences in the sample also encode this CDR3. The chain is built from TRBV7-9 and TRBJ2-7; perhaps TRBD2 as D (6 bases). Trimming cost V 5 bases and J 6 bases, with 11 bases left between them. The CDR3 covers 12 residues. Germline V gene sequence: CDR1 SEHNR, CDR2 FQNEAQ (reference sequence). CDR3 amino acids: CASSPTRGEQYF. In DNA, the CDR3 is TGTGCCAGCAGCCCGACTAGAGGCGAGCAGTACTTC.

The chain joins TRBV7-2 to TRBJ2-7, with 9 bases aligning to TRBD2. From germline, CDR1 is SGHTA and CDR2 FQGNSA. The junction had 7 bases not matched to a gene; V was cut back by 1 base and J by 0 bases. The CDR3 loop spans 17 amino acids. CDR3 coding DNA: TGTGCCAGCAGCTTAGGGCTAGCGGGGCTCCTCTCCTACGAGCAGTACTTC. Protein product: CASSLGLAGLLSYEQYF.

This sequence joins TRBV27 and TRBJ1-6; D uncertain. V gave up 4 bases and J gave up 9 bases, with 13 bases separating them. Germline V gives CDR1 MNHEY, CDR2 SMNVEV (reference sequence). The CDR3 length is 14 residues. In nucleotides, the CDR3 is TGTGCCAGCAGTTGGGGTCTCAACATTTCACCCCTCCACTTT. It encodes CASSWGLNISPLHF.

This clone was seen a single time. The rearrangement joins TRBV18 to TRBJ1-4, with D unclear. The CDR3 covers 17 residues. Germline values: CDR1 KGHSH, CDR2 LQKENI. The V gene lost 1 base and the J gene lost 0 bases, with 12 bases spanning the gap. CDR3 nucleotide sequence: TGTGCCAGCTCACCACGGGCAGCGACTGCAACTAATGAAAAACTGTTTTTT. Its translation: CASSPRAATATNEKLFF.

This chain uses TRBV4-2 with TRBJ2-5; 9 bases align to TRBD2. The germline V gene has CDR1 LGHNA and CDR2 YNFKEQ. The length of the CDR3 is 16 residues. Trimming removed 3 bases from V and 2 bases from J; junction bases left unmatched: 7. The CDR3 protein is CASSQAGGGEQETQYF. For the CDR3, the DNA is TGTGCCAGCAGCCAGGCTGGCGGGGGGGAACAAGAGACCCAGTACTTC.

This clone appeared a single time. The gene calls are TRBV19 and TRBJ1-4; 9 positions agree with TRBD1. Trimming at V came to 0 bases and at J to 5 bases, leaving 7 bases not matched to a gene. The CDR3 runs to 17 residues. The germline V gene encodes CDR1 LNHDA and CDR2 SQIVND (reference sequence). The CDR3 is CASSIEEEGTGNEKLFF. CDR3 in DNA: TGTGCCAGTAGTATAGAGGAGGAAGGGACAGGGAATGAAAAACTGTTTTTT.

Here the CDR3 reads CASSEALTEAFF. For the CDR3, the DNA is TGTGCCAGCAGTGAAGCTCTCACTGAAGCTTTCTTT. The V gene is TRBV2, the J gene TRBJ1-1; D is ambiguous. CDR1 SNHLY and CDR2 FYNNEI come from the germline V gene. This CDR3 has 12 residues. Trimming shortened V by 0 bases and J by 4 bases, and 3 bases separated the two germline ends.

This clone has a single count. This chain uses TRBV5-1 with TRBJ2-5; the D gene is possibly TRBD2 (5 bases). Trimming removed 7 bases from V and 5 bases from J, with 18 bases in between. Germline CDR1 reads SGHRS; CDR2 reads YFSETQ. The CDR3 length is 14 residues. The CDR3 sequence is CASRRTRGQETQYF. CDR3 nucleotides: TGCGCCAGCCGAAGAACTCGGGGTCAGGAGACCCAGTACTTC.

The chain's CDR3 is CASTGGAKNIQYF. The CDR3 bases are TGTGCCAGCACCGGGGGGGCCAAAAACATTCAGTACTTC. The rearrangement uses TRBV7-8 and TRBJ2-4; TRBD2 matches at 7 bases. V was pared by 7 bases and J by 1 base, with 1 base of the junction left unmatched. Germline CDR1 is SGHVS and CDR2 is FQNEAQ. This CDR3 contains 13 residues.

A single count supports this clone. The chain is built from TRBV5-1 and TRBJ1-2, with D hard to call. The germline V and J ends were trimmed by 4 bases and 0 bases, with 13 bases remaining between them. CDR1 is SGHRS and CDR2 is YFSETQ in the germline V gene. This CDR3 is built from 15 residues. CDR3 amino acids: CASSPDAGSNYGYTF. The CDR3 DNA reads TGCGCCAGCAGCCCGGACGCCGGATCTAACTATGGCTACACCTTC.

This clone was picked up one time. The chain joins TRBV10-3 to TRBJ2-7; 8 positions agree with TRBD2. The ends lost 2 bases at V and 6 bases at J; junction bases unmatched: 6. CDR3 length equals 14 residues. Germline values: CDR1 ENHRY, CDR2 SYGVKD. CDR3 nucleotide sequence: TGTGCCATCAGTGAGGGACTAGCCCCATCCGAGCAGTACTTC. Its translation is CAISEGLAPSEQYF.

In DNA, the CDR3 is TGCGCCAGCAGCCAAGATTCACAGGGGATCTATGGCTACACCTTC. Translating it yields CASSQDSQGIYGYTF. V is TRBV4-1 and J is TRBJ1-2; 7 bases line up with TRBD1. This CDR3 has 15 residues. Germline-derived CDR1 and CDR2 are MGHRA and YSYEKL. Trimming cost V 0 bases and J 4 bases; bases outside gene matches: 5.

This sequence joins TRBV28 and TRBJ1-5, with D perhaps TRBD1 (5 bases). V was pared by 7 bases and J by 5 bases, with 15 bases between. The V gene's germline CDR1 is MDHEN and CDR2 SYDVKM. This CDR3 has 14 residues. CDR3 DNA sequence: TGTGCCAGCACTCTCCCTACGGGGGATCAGCCCCAGCATTTT. This codes for CASTLPTGDQPQHF.

This chain joins TRBV5-6 and TRBJ2-7; D gene unclear. The CDR3 has 12 residues. The germline V and J ends were trimmed by 1 base and 4 bases, with 6 bases remaining between them. Germline V gene sequence: CDR1 SGHDT, CDR2 YYEEEE. The CDR3 nucleotides are TGTGCCAGCAGCTTGTTAGGGTACGAGCAGTACTTC. Encoded protein: CASSLLGYEQYF.

The chain combines TRBV30 with TRBJ1-1; possible D gene TRBD1, 5 bases. Per the germline V gene, CDR1 is GTSNPN and CDR2 is SVGIG (reference sequence). CDR3 length: 12 amino acids. Trimming took off 0 bases at V and 11 bases at J, with 13 bases between the two ends. CDR3: CAWSVRGEVAFF. CDR3 nucleotides: TGTGCCTGGAGTGTACGGGGGGAGGTGGCTTTCTTT.

This chain connects TRBV20-1 to TRBJ2-3, with 15 positions matching TRBD2. CDR1 DFQATT and CDR2 SNEGSKA come from the germline V gene (reference sequence). J was trimmed by 9 bases and V by 3 bases; bases with no gene match: 19. This CDR3 comprises 19 residues. CDR3 residues: CSASPGNYPGTSGRQTQYF. As DNA, the CDR3 is TGCAGTGCTAGTCCGGGAAATTACCCCGGGACTAGCGGGAGGCAAACGCAGTATTTT.

The rearrangement joins TRBV29-1 to TRBJ1-1, with 7 bases aligning to TRBD1. V lost 3 bases, J lost 1 base, and 8 bases stayed unmatched. This CDR3 has 15 residues. Germline CDR1 and CDR2: SQVTM and ANQGSEA. Here the CDR3 reads CSVEVQGLENTEAFF. CDR3 DNA sequence: TGCAGCGTTGAGGTACAGGGGTTGGAGAACACTGAAGCTTTCTTT.

The table lists this clone with a count of one. The V call is TRBV14, the J call TRBJ2-3; D call uncertain. The CDR3 has 11 residues. Germline V gene lookup returns CDR1 SGHDN and CDR2 FVKESK. Trimming took 4 bases from V and 2 from J, leaving 1 base between them. CDR3 in DNA: TGTGCCAGCAGCCCCACAGATACGCAGTATTTT. It is translated as CASSPTDTQYF.

V usage is TRBV5-1 and J usage is TRBJ2-7; TRBD1 aligns across 7 bases. Trimming cost V 4 bases and J 1 base; bases outside gene matches: 8. This CDR3 spans 15 amino acids. Germline CDR1 reads SGHRS; CDR2 reads YFSETQ. The CDR3 sequence is CASSPQTTGSYEQYF. CDR3 DNA: TGCGCCAGCAGCCCGCAGACGACAGGGTCCTACGAGCAGTACTTC.

This chain connects TRBV5-8 to TRBJ2-1; 8 bases fit TRBD1. The CDR3 runs 15 residues. V lost 5 bases, J lost 4 bases, and 8 bases stayed unmatched. Germline loops: CDR1 SGHTS, CDR2 YDEGEE. The DNA of the CDR3 is TGTGCCAGCAGAATCACGGGACAGGTGTACAATGAGCAGTTCTTC. It yields the protein CASRITGQVYNEQFF. The variable domain in full, completed from reference TRBV5-8 and TRBJ2-1, reads EAGVTQSPTHLIKTRGQQATLRCSPISGHTSVYWYQQALGLGLQFLLWYDEGEERNRGNFPPRFSGRQFPNYSSELNVNALELEDSALYLCASRITGQVYNEQFFGPGTRLTVL.

The rearrangement joins TRBV2 to TRBJ1-5; TRBD1 might be the D (5 bases). Germline loops: CDR1 SNHLY, CDR2 FYNNEI. The V end was cut by 6 bases, the J end by 4 bases, with 7 bases between. The CDR3 loop spans 12 amino acids. CDR3: CASRKGNQPQHF. CDR3 in DNA: TGTGCCAGCAGGAAGGGGAATCAGCCCCAGCATTTT.